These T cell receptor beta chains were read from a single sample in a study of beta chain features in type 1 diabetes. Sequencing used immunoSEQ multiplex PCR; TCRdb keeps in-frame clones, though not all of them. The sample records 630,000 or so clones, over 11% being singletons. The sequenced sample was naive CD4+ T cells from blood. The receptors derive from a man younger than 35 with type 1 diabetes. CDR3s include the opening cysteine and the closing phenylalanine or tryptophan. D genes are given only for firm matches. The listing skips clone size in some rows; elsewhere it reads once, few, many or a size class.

CASSLDTELFF,TGTGCCAGCAGCTTGGACACTGAGCTGTTTTTT,11,TRBJ2-2,TRBV9,few,-
CASSVTGAGQPQHF,TGTGCCAGCAGCGTAACGGGGGCTGGACAGCCCCAGCATTTT,14,TRBJ1-5,TRBV9,-,-
CASSQDLRGEAFF,TGTGCCAGCAGCCAAGATTTGAGGGGTGAAGCTTTCTTT,13,TRBJ1-1,TRBV14,few,-
CASKLNSGNTIYF,TGTGCCAGCAAGCTTAACTCTGGAAACACCATATATTTT,13,TRBJ1-3,TRBV6-5,-,-
CASSPQGAQPYNEQFF,TGCGCCAGCAGCCCGCAGGGGGCCCAGCCCTACAATGAGCAGTTCTTC,16,TRBJ2-1,TRBV4-3,-,TRBD1
CASSLPLGNEQFF,TGTGCCAGCAGCTTACCGCTGGGGAATGAGCAGTTCTTC,13,TRBJ2-1,TRBV7-6,few,-
CASSRDSQYDGYTF,TGTGCCAGCAGTCGGGACAGTCAATACGATGGCTACACCTTC,14,TRBJ1-2,TRBV6-5,-,TRBD1
CASSHTGTVADYTF,TGTGCCAGCAGTCATACCGGGACAGTGGCAGACTACACCTTC,14,TRBJ1-2,TRBV28,-,TRBD1
CATWTGGTDTQYF,TGTGCCACATGGACAGGGGGCACAGATACGCAGTATTTT,13,TRBJ2-3,TRBV10-3,-,TRBD1
CASSSEDGHQPQHF,TGTGCCAGCAGCTCGGAAGACGGCCATCAGCCCCAGCATTTT,14,TRBJ1-5,TRBV7-9,-,-
CASSNRARETQYF,TGTGCCAGTAGCAACAGGGCACGGGAGACCCAGTACTTC,13,TRBJ2-5,TRBV19,few,-
CASSKRGVFSYNEQFF,TGTGCCAGCAGCAAGAGGGGCGTGTTCTCCTACAATGAGCAGTTCTTC,16,TRBJ2-1,TRBV9,-,-
CAANRETTYEQYF,TGTGCCGCCAACAGGGAGACCACCTACGAGCAGTACTTC,13,TRBJ2-7,TRBV6-7,-,-
CASSRCLWGGWPQHF,TGTGCCAGCAGCCGCTGTTTGTGGGGGGGATGGCCCCAGCATTTT,15,TRBJ1-5,TRBV7-4,-,-
CASSNSNQPQHF,TGTGCCAGCAGCAATAGCAATCAGCCCCAGCATTTT,12,TRBJ1-5,TRBV7-2,-,-
CASNGGAGANVLTF,TGTGCCAGCAATGGGGGGGCTGGGGCCAACGTCCTGACTTTC,14,TRBJ2-6,TRBV27,few,TRBD2
CSVETGLETQYF,TGCAGCGTGGAGACAGGGTTGGAGACCCAGTACTTC,12,TRBJ2-5,TRBV29-1,-,TRBD1
CAWRLAGAYEQYF,TGTGCCTGGAGACTAGCGGGAGCGTACGAGCAGTACTTC,13,TRBJ2-7,TRBV30,few,TRBD2
CASRGLGNQPQHF,TGTGCCAGCAGGGGGCTGGGCAATCAGCCCCAGCATTTT,13,TRBJ1-5,TRBV6-6,-,-
CASSQQQNQPQHF,TGTGCCAGCAGCCAGCAACAGAATCAGCCCCAGCATTTT,13,TRBJ1-5,TRBV14,-,-
CAWMGGGGYTF,TGTGCCTGGATGGGAGGTGGAGGCTACACCTTC,11,TRBJ1-2,TRBV30,-,-
CASSPTLAGGPDTQYF,TGCGCCAGCAGCCCAACACTAGCGGGAGGGCCGGATACGCAGTATTTT,16,TRBJ2-3,TRBV5-1,few,TRBD2
CAWGIGPNTEAFF,TGTGCCTGGGGTATCGGGCCTAACACTGAAGCTTTCTTT,13,TRBJ1-1,TRBV30,-,-
CASSQDRLAGTTDTQYF,TGTGCCAGCAGCCAAGATCGGCTAGCGGGGACCACAGATACGCAGTATTTT,17,TRBJ2-3,TRBV4-2,-,TRBD2
CASSLNSGSAYNEQFF,TGTGCCAGCAGCTTGAATAGCGGGTCCGCCTACAATGAGCAGTTCTTC,16,TRBJ2-1,TRBV9,-,TRBD2
CASSEWGEKLFF,TGTGCCAGCAGTGAGTGGGGTGAAAAACTGTTTTTT,12,TRBJ1-4,TRBV2,few,-
CASSLFSRLHSGNTIYF,TGTGCCAGCAGCTTATTTTCACGTCTTCACTCTGGAAACACCATATATTTT,17,TRBJ1-3,TRBV7-9,-,-
CASTNPGADTQYF,TGTGCCAGCACAAACCCAGGCGCAGATACGCAGTATTTT,13,TRBJ2-3,TRBV6-5,-,-
CSVAGTSKGTQHF,TGCAGCGTGGCAGGGACATCCAAGGGGACCCAGCATTTT,13,TRBJ1-5,TRBV29-1,few,-
CASSPMGGYEQFF,TGTGCCAGCAGCCCGATGGGGGGCTATGAGCAGTTCTTC,13,TRBJ2-1,TRBV7-9,-,-
CASSTGTVQETQYF,TGTGCCAGCAGCACCGGGACAGTACAAGAGACCCAGTACTTC,14,TRBJ2-5,TRBV7-2,few,TRBD1
CASRAGGNEQFF,TGTGCCAGCAGGGCGGGGGGGAATGAGCAGTTCTTC,12,TRBJ2-1,TRBV6-1,few,TRBD2
CASSLAPGSTGELFF,TGTGCTAGCAGCTTAGCGCCAGGGAGTACCGGGGAGCTGTTTTTT,15,TRBJ2-2,TRBV7-7,-,-
CASSFSGPQHF,TGTGCCAGCAGTTTCTCGGGGCCCCAGCATTTT,11,TRBJ1-5,TRBV28,-,-
CASSVALAASGRDEQFF,TGTGCCAGCAGCGTAGCATTAGCGGCTAGCGGGAGAGATGAGCAGTTCTTC,17,TRBJ2-1,TRBV9,-,TRBD2
CASSFNAAGETQYF,TGTGCCAGCAGTTTTAATGCGGCAGGAGAGACCCAGTACTTC,14,TRBJ2-5,TRBV7-6,-,-
CALGQGPGGGYEQYF,TGTGCTTTGGGACAGGGGCCCGGTGGGGGCTACGAGCAGTACTTC,15,TRBJ2-7,TRBV30,-,TRBD1
CASSFQGWYEQYF,TGTGCCAGCAGCTTTCAGGGTTGGTACGAGCAGTACTTC,13,TRBJ2-7,TRBV7-2,few,-
CRAGTNVEQYF,TGCAGAGCCGGGACTAACGTCGAGCAGTACTTC,11,TRBJ2-7,TRBV20-1,once,TRBD2
CASSLTSGSNVLTF,TGTGCCAGCAGCTTGACTAGCGGGTCCAACGTCCTGACTTTC,14,TRBJ2-6,TRBV7-2,-,TRBD2
CAISEHYNEQFF,TGTGCCATCAGTGAGCACTACAATGAGCAGTTCTTC,12,TRBJ2-1,TRBV10-3,-,-
CASSPQPGTYEAFF,TGTGCCAGCAGCCCACAACCCGGGACGTATGAAGCTTTCTTT,14,TRBJ1-1,TRBV7-9,few,-
CAWSSGGGNTIYF,TGTGCCTGGAGTTCAGGGGGCGGAAACACCATATATTTT,13,TRBJ1-3,TRBV30,-,TRBD1